The 19 T cell receptor beta chains below all came from one sample that was sequenced in a study of technical replicates of blood from a few donors. Sequencing used immunoSEQ multiplex PCR; TCRdb keeps in-frame clones, though not all of them. The sample yields under 100,000 clones, about 94% seen once. What was sequenced was T cells isolated from PBMCs. Every receptor here comes from a human donor in good health.

The gene calls are TRBV5-4 and TRBJ1-1; no clear D gene. CDR3 length: 19 amino acids. The germline gives CDR1 SGHNT, CDR2 YYREEE (reference sequence). V was shortened by 1 base and J by 4 bases, with 26 bases between the two germline ends. The CDR3 sequence is CASSLFAGSVHAEGTEAFF. The CDR3 bases are TGTGCCAGCAGCTTGTTCGCCGGGTCGGTCCATGCCGAGGGCACTGAAGCTTTCTTT.

In its sample, this clone was seen once. The V call is TRBV30, the J call TRBJ1-2; D call uncertain. The ends were cut back, 0 bases at V and 4 bases at J, with 9 bases in the middle. This CDR3 comprises 13 residues. Per the germline V gene, CDR1 is GTSNPN and CDR2 is SVGIG (reference sequence). DNA for the CDR3: TGTGCCTGGAGTGTAATCCTCTCCTATGGCTACACCTTC. Amino acids: CAWSVILSYGYTF. The variable domain in full, with the rest retrieved from reference TRBV30 and TRBJ1-2, is SQTIHQWPATLVQPVGSPLSLECTVEGTSNPNLYWYRQAAGRGLQLLFYSVGIGQISSEVPQNLSASRPQDRQFILSSKKLLLSDSGFYLCAWSVILSYGYTFGSGTRLTVV.

The chain employs TRBV7-9 and TRBJ2-7; perhaps TRBD1 as D (5 bases). V lost 1 base and J lost 3, with 16 bases in between. The germline V gene has CDR1 SEHNR and CDR2 FQNEAQ (reference sequence). CDR3 length: 16 residues. The CDR3 loop is CASSLGSRTSFYEQYF. The CDR3 DNA is TGTGCCAGCAGCTTAGGAAGCAGGACATCCTTCTACGAGCAGTACTTC.

This chain joins TRBV5-1 and TRBJ2-1, with 9 positions matching TRBD2. The CDR3 is made up of 16 amino acids. The J segment lost 0 bases and the V segment lost 4 bases, leaving 5 bases of the junction unmatched. Per the germline V gene, CDR1 is SGHRS and CDR2 is YFSETQ. CDR3 sequence: CASSGFSGSSYNEQFF. The CDR3 bases are TGCGCCAGCAGCGGCTTTAGCGGGAGCTCCTACAATGAGCAGTTCTTC. The whole variable domain, remainder taken from reference TRBV5-1 and TRBJ2-1, is KAGVTQTPRYLIKTRGQQVTLSCSPISGHRSVSWYQQTPGQGLQFLFEYFSETQRNKGNFPGRFSGRQFSNSRSEMNVSTLELGDSALYLCASSGFSGSSYNEQFFGPGTRLTVL.

The V call is TRBV10-1, the J call TRBJ2-1, with 9 bases that match TRBD1. The CDR3 loop spans 12 amino acids. The V gene's germline CDR1 is WNHNN and CDR2 SYGVQD (reference sequence). V lost 6 bases to trimming and J lost 11 bases; unmatched junction nucleotides: 5. The CDR3 coding sequence is TGCGCCAGCAGGGGACAGGGAGATAAGCAGTTCTTC. As protein: CASRGQGDKQFF.

This chain joins TRBV9 and TRBJ2-3; 9 nucleotides agree with TRBD1. The CDR3 is 15 residues long. V shed 4 bases, J shed 4 bases, and the junction held 7 bases outside the gene matches. Germline values: CDR1 SGDLS, CDR2 YYNGEE. The CDR3 reads CASSPNRGRPDTQYF. The DNA of the CDR3 is TGTGCCAGCAGCCCAAACAGGGGGCGGCCAGATACGCAGTATTTT.

The rearrangement links TRBV30 to TRBJ1-2; no firm D call. Trimming shortened V by 2 bases and J by 4 bases, and 8 bases separated the two germline ends. The CDR3 consists of 12 residues. The germline gives CDR1 GTSNPN, CDR2 SVGIG (reference sequence). CDR3 loop: CAWSTFFYGYTF. The CDR3 DNA is TGTGCCTGGAGTACATTCTTCTATGGCTACACCTTC.

J is TRBJ2-1 and V is TRBV6-6; 8 bases line up with TRBD1. This CDR3 contains 16 residues. Germline V CDR1 and CDR2: MNHNY, SVGAGI (reference sequence). Losses at the gene ends were 0 bases for V and 9 bases for J; bases not matched to a gene: 10. The CDR3 loop is CASSYSGLDRGGEQFF. The DNA for the CDR3 is TGTGCCAGCAGTTACTCGGGCCTCGACAGGGGTGGTGAGCAGTTCTTC.

The CDR3 region has the DNA TGTGCCAGCAGTGATGGACAGGGTGGGAGCAATCAGCCCCAGCATTTT. It codes for CASSDGQGGSNQPQHF. The rearrangement uses TRBV6-1 and TRBJ1-5, with 8 nucleotides matching TRBD1. This CDR3 spans 16 amino acids. In germline, CDR1 is MNHNS, CDR2 SASEGT. V lost 3 bases to trimming and J lost 1 base; unmatched junction nucleotides: 5.

The V gene is TRBV5-5, the J gene TRBJ2-7; a weak D match, TRBD1 (5 bases). Per the germline V gene, CDR1 is SGHKS and CDR2 is YYEKEE (reference sequence). V was pared by 0 bases and J by 0 bases, with 13 bases between. CDR3 length: 16 amino acids. CDR3 sequence: CASSLEGLRSSYEQYF. CDR3 DNA sequence: TGTGCCAGCAGCTTGGAGGGGCTTAGGAGCTCCTACGAGCAGTACTTC.

The rearrangement uses TRBV30 and TRBJ1-2; 8 bases are a match to TRBD1. The CDR3 sequence is 13 residues long. V dropped 2 bases and J dropped 7; count of bases not matched to a gene: 6. Germline V lookup: CDR1 GTSNPN, CDR2 SVGIG (reference sequence). The CDR3 loop is CAWSSGGASGYTF. For the CDR3, the DNA is TGTGCCTGGAGTTCAGGGGGCGCGAGTGGCTACACCTTC.

This chain links TRBV5-1 with TRBJ1-2; 7 nucleotides agree with TRBD1. The CDR3 is 14 residues long. V lost 7 bases, J lost 0 bases, and 6 bases stayed unmatched. The germline gives CDR1 SGHRS, CDR2 YFSETQ. As DNA, the CDR3 is TGCGCCAGCCGTCAGGGGGACACTAACTATGGCTACACCTTC. This gives the protein CASRQGDTNYGYTF.

The gene calls are TRBV19 and TRBJ2-5; 7 bases map to TRBD1. V was clipped by 6 bases and J by 2 bases; unmatched bases: 9. The length of the CDR3 is 15 residues. Germline V gene sequence: CDR1 LNHDA, CDR2 SQIVND (reference sequence). For the CDR3, the DNA is TGTGCCAGTAGCCGACCCGGGACAGAGCAAGAGACCCAGTACTTC. Its translation is CASSRPGTEQETQYF.

The chain uses TRBV27 and TRBJ2-7; 8 bases match TRBD2. Germline assignment: CDR1 MNHEY and CDR2 SMNVEV (reference sequence). This CDR3 contains 16 residues. The ends lost 4 bases at V and 4 bases at J; junction bases unmatched: 12. CDR3 sequence: CASSSFIAGSRYEQYF. CDR3 bases: TGTGCCAGCAGTTCTTTTATAGCGGGGAGTAGATACGAGCAGTACTTC.

The chain recombines TRBV11-2 with TRBJ1-2; a possible D gene is TRBD1 (6 bases). Germline loops: CDR1 SGHAT, CDR2 FQNNGV. The V gene lost 1 base and the J gene lost 6 bases, with 12 bases spanning the gap. The CDR3 runs 14 residues. The CDR3 loop is CASSLVYRDDGYTF. CDR3 DNA sequence: TGTGCCAGCAGCTTAGTTTACAGGGACGATGGCTACACCTTC.

The J gene is TRBJ1-5, the V gene TRBV19, with D tentatively TRBD1 (5 bases). V lost 6 bases to trimming and J lost 0 bases, with 12 bases between them. This CDR3 has 15 residues. The V gene's germline CDR1 is LNHDA and CDR2 SQIVND (reference sequence). CDR3 protein: CASRSDRSSNQPQHF. In nucleotides, the CDR3 is TGTGCCAGTAGGTCCGACAGAAGTAGCAATCAGCCCCAGCATTTT.

The rearrangement joins TRBV6-1 to TRBJ2-7, with D possibly TRBD1 on 6 matching bases. Trimming took off 5 bases at V and 2 bases at J, with 16 bases between the two ends. Germline CDR1 MNHNS, CDR2 SASEGT. The CDR3 spans 15 residues. CDR3 sequence (DNA): TGTGCCAGCAGTAGCCCCGGACAGACCGCCTACGAGCAGTACTTC. This codes for CASSSPGQTAYEQYF.

The chain combines TRBV27 with TRBJ2-2, with 7 bases fitting TRBD1. The CDR3 extends over 17 amino acids. Looked up from germline, CDR1 is MNHEY and CDR2 is SMNVEV (reference sequence). V lost 6 bases, J lost 5 bases, and 15 bases stayed unmatched. The CDR3 DNA sequence: TGTGCCAGCAGGAAAGGGGGCGCTTGGAAGGGAACCGGGGAGCTGTTTTTT. It yields the protein CASRKGGAWKGTGELFF.

V and J are TRBV11-2 and TRBJ1-5, with D tentatively TRBD1 (5 bases). The CDR3 is made up of 16 amino acids. Germline V gives CDR1 SGHAT, CDR2 FQNNGV. Deletions cut 1 base from V and 1 base from J, with 11 bases between. The CDR3 bases are TGTGCCAGCAGCTTAGTCGGGGGATTGAGCAATCAGCCCCAGCATTTT. Translated: CASSLVGGLSNQPQHF.